Each of the 32 T cell receptor beta chains below was sequenced from the same sample in a study of T cells in Graves' hyperthyroidism and ophthalmopathy. TCR beta CDR3 sequences were amplified from RNA transcripts. Primed by the HTBI set, a first-round RT-PCR was run on the TCR CDR3. TCRdb reprocessed the multiplex PCR reads with MiXCR, giving one entry per CDR3 protein. The sample gives roughly 400,000 distinct CDR3 sequences, about 15% of which show up once; 28% is in the top ten. Sequencing was performed on blood. The source of these receptors is a woman aged 18-30 years with Graves' hyperthyroidism that later progressed to Graves' ophthalmopathy.

A few counts support this clonotype. The chain combines TRBV20-1 with TRBJ2-5; tentative D call: TRBD1 (6 bases). The germline V gene encodes CDR1 DFQATT and CDR2 SNEGSKA (reference sequence). V was shortened by 6 bases and J by 3 bases, with 17 bases between the two germline ends. The length of the CDR3 is 14 residues. The CDR3 sequence: CSALGQFGKETQYF. The DNA for the CDR3 is TGCAGTGCACTTGGACAGTTCGGGAAAGAGACCCAGTACTTC.

There are a few counts of this clonotype. The gene calls are TRBV24-1 and TRBJ2-5; D is perhaps TRBD1 (6 bases). Trimming cost V 4 bases and J 2 bases, with 10 bases left between them. In germline, CDR1 is KGHDR, CDR2 SFDVKD. CDR3 size: 14 residues. The CDR3 is CATSEPTGQETQYF. The CDR3 DNA reads as TGTGCCACCAGTGAGCCGACAGGTCAAGAGACCCAGTACTTC.

This chain joins TRBV7-8 and TRBJ2-1, with 10 bases aligning to TRBD2. Germline lookup yields CDR1 SGHVS and CDR2 FQNEAQ. The CDR3 loop spans 15 amino acids. The ends lost 5 bases at V and 9 bases at J; junction bases unmatched: 10. CDR3 DNA: TGTGCCAGCAGCGATAAGCGGGAGGGGCTTCGTGAGCAGTTCTTC. The encoded protein is CASSDKREGLREQFF.

Ten or more counts support this clonotype. The chain uses TRBV3-1 and TRBJ2-5, with 8 bases matching TRBD1. The CDR3 is 15 residues long. The trim removed 0 bases at V and 5 bases at J, leaving 5 bases unmatched. The germline V gene encodes CDR1 LGHDT and CDR2 YNNKEL (reference sequence). CDR3 nucleotide sequence: TGTGCCAGCAGCCAAGAAGGAAACAGGGGGGAGACCCAGTACTTC. It encodes CASSQEGNRGETQYF.

In this sample, this clonotype turned up many times. The rearrangement joins TRBV7-2 to TRBJ2-1; D unresolved. The V gene lost 4 bases and the J gene lost 10 bases, with 14 bases spanning the gap. The CDR3 contains 13 residues. Per the germline V gene, CDR1 is SGHTA and CDR2 is FQGNSA. The CDR3 sequence: CASSSSPASEQFF. CDR3 nucleotide sequence: TGTGCCAGCAGCTCCTCCCCGGCCAGCGAGCAGTTCTTC. Complete variable domain (other parts from reference TRBV7-2 and TRBJ2-1): GAGVSQSPSNKVTEKGKDVELRCDPISGHTALYWYRQSLGQGLEFLIYFQGNSAPDKSGLPSDRFSAERTGGSVSTLTIQRTQQEDSAVYLCASSSSPASEQFFGPGTRLTVL.

This clonotype was seen ten or more times. This chain joins TRBV28 and TRBJ1-1; D not resolved. CDR1 is MDHEN and CDR2 is SYDVKM in the germline V gene. CDR3 size: 14 residues. Trimming pared 2 bases from V and 6 bases from J, leaving 13 bases between. The CDR3 protein is CASSLGQISPEAFF. The CDR3 nucleotides are TGTGCCAGCAGTTTAGGCCAGATCTCGCCTGAAGCTTTCTTT.

This clonotype was recorded many times. The chain couples TRBV28 to TRBJ2-7; a possible D gene is TRBD2 (6 bases). The CDR3 contains 15 residues. With 5 bases removed from V and 4 bases from J, the gap between germline ends came to 18 bases. CDR1 MDHEN and CDR2 SYDVKM come from the germline V gene. The CDR3 protein is CASSPPFLGGYEQYF. CDR3 coding DNA: TGTGCCAGCAGTCCTCCATTCCTGGGGGGATACGAGCAGTACTTC.

This clonotype was seen ten or more times. The J gene is TRBJ2-5, the V gene TRBV7-9; D might be TRBD1 (6 bases). The CDR3 sequence is 14 residues long. V shed 5 bases and J shed 0 bases, with 10 bases lying between them. Per the germline V gene, CDR1 is SEHNR and CDR2 is FQNEAQ (reference sequence). In DNA form, the CDR3 reads TGTGCCAGCAGCACTACAGGGTACCAAGAGACCCAGTACTTC. Translated, it gives CASSTTGYQETQYF.

In this sample, this clonotype turned up many times. The chain carries TRBV28 and TRBJ2-7; D is possibly TRBD1 or TRBD2 (5 bases each). The germline CDR1 and CDR2 sequences are MDHEN and SYDVKM. The CDR3 loop spans 12 amino acids. V was clipped by 10 bases and J by 6 bases, with 16 bases between them. DNA for the CDR3: TGTGCCACCCAGGGACCTGGGATCGAGCAGTACTTC. Its translation: CATQGPGIEQYF.

This clonotype has only one observation. An end of the junction differs from the germline gene, which may be a read error. The CDR3 nucleotides are TGTGCCAGCAGCTCCTCTAGCGGCTCTGGGGCCGACGTCCTGACTTTC. It specifies CASSSSSGSGADVLTF. V usage is TRBV7-3 and J usage is TRBJ2-6, with 7 bases that match TRBD2. The V gene's germline CDR1 is SGHTA and CDR2 FQGTGA. CDR3 length equals 16 residues.

V gene TRBV29-1 combines with J gene TRBJ2-5, with 7 bases matching TRBD1. Germline CDR1 SQVTM, CDR2 ANQGSEA. Losses at the gene ends were 1 base for V and 1 base for J; bases not matched to a gene: 15. The CDR3 consists of 18 residues. CDR3 in amino acids: CSVEARGQKNPFQETQYF. As DNA, the CDR3 is TGCAGCGTTGAAGCCCGGGGACAGAAAAACCCCTTCCAAGAGACCCAGTACTTC.

The genes are TRBV9 and TRBJ1-1; TRBD1 matches at 7 bases. This CDR3 spans 15 amino acids. Germline V gene data show CDR1 as SGDLS and CDR2 as YYNGEE. Trimming took 3 bases from V and 0 from J; bases not matched to a gene: 5. The CDR3 region is CASSERTGLNTEAFF. CDR3 coding DNA: TGTGCCAGCAGCGAAAGGACAGGCTTGAACACTGAAGCTTTCTTT. Filled out from reference TRBV9 and TRBJ1-1, the complete variable domain reads DSGVTQTPKHLITATGQRVTLRCSPRSGDLSVYWYQQSLDQGLQFLIQYYNGEERAKGNILERFSAQQFPDLHSELNLSSLELGDSALYFCASSERTGLNTEAFFGQGTRLTVV.

With regard to this clonotype: A much larger clonotype is one base distant, so this may be a read error. J is TRBJ2-7 and V is TRBV7-9; D could derive from TRBD1 or TRBD2 (5 bases each). Trimming shortened V by 7 bases and J by 0 bases, and 28 bases separated the two germline ends. Germline assignment: CDR1 SEHNR and CDR2 FQNEAQ (reference sequence). The CDR3 has 19 residues. CDR3 protein: CASNSDLAVSRGSSYEQYF. CDR3 bases: TGTGCCAGCAACTCAGACCTAGCCGTATCCCGGGGCAGCTCCTACGAGCAGTACTTC.

This clonotype was picked up many times. The rearrangement uses TRBV20-1 and TRBJ2-1; weak D call: TRBD2 (6 bases). V lost 4 bases to trimming and J lost 8 bases, with 24 bases between them. Per germline, CDR1 DFQATT and CDR2 SNEGSKA (reference sequence). The CDR3 totals 16 residues. CDR3 sequence (DNA): TGCAGTGCTACCCCCGCGACGCTTCGAGCGGGCCATGAGCAGTTCTTC. Translation gives CSATPATLRAGHEQFF.

This clonotype was detected many times. The V gene is TRBV7-3, the J gene TRBJ2-5; D ambiguous. V was clipped by 1 base and J by 1 base, with 7 bases between them. This CDR3 is 14 amino acids long. Per the germline V gene, CDR1 is SGHTA and CDR2 is FQGTGA. CDR3 DNA sequence: TGTGCCAGCAGCTTAATGGGCGGCCAAGAGACCCAGTACTTC. This sequence encodes CASSLMGGQETQYF.

The rearrangement joins TRBV4-3 to TRBJ2-7, with D tentatively TRBD2 (6 bases). Germline CDR1 LGHNA, CDR2 YSLEER. This CDR3 is 16 amino acids long. The ends were cut back, 1 base at V and 2 bases at J, with 15 bases in the middle. CDR3 loop: CASSQVGQRRAYEQYF. Here the CDR3 DNA reads TGCGCCAGCAGCCAAGTAGGCCAGCGGAGGGCCTACGAGCAGTACTTC.

The chain has TRBV12-3 or TRBV12-4 and TRBJ1-2; TRBD1 agrees at 9 bases. The CDR3 consists of 16 residues. Unmatched junction bases numbered 11, after V lost 2 bases and J lost 7 bases. CDR3 DNA sequence: TGTGCCAGCAGTTTATTCGCTTGGGACAGGGCGGCTGGCTACACCTTC. This translates into CASSLFAWDRAAGYTF.

The chain links TRBV5-1 to TRBJ1-2; D may be TRBD1 (6 bases). Germline V gene lookup returns CDR1 SGHRS and CDR2 YFSETQ. The CDR3 contains 17 residues. V was cut by 0 bases and J by 5 bases, with 20 bases left in between. This CDR3 is CASSLEFLGALAYGYTF. CDR3 nucleotides: TGCGCCAGCAGCTTGGAATTCTTGGGGGCCCTGGCTTATGGCTACACCTTC. Combining the CDR3 with reference TRBV5-1 and TRBJ1-2 gives the whole variable domain KAGVTQTPRYLIKTRGQQVTLSCSPISGHRSVSWYQQTPGQGLQFLFEYFSETQRNKGNFPGRFSGRQFSNSRSEMNVSTLELGDSALYLCASSLEFLGALAYGYTFGSGTRLTVV.

There are a few counts of this clonotype. The V call is TRBV9, the J call TRBJ2-3; 7 positions match TRBD2. Germline V gene sequence: CDR1 SGDLS, CDR2 YYNGEE. J was trimmed by 3 bases and V by 5 bases; bases with no gene match: 12. The CDR3 spans 16 residues. In nucleotides, the CDR3 is TGTGCCAGCAGTGGGACCACCTTCGGGGGGACAGATACGCAGTATTTT. Protein: CASSGTTFGGTDTQYF.

This clonotype came up many times. The rearrangement links TRBV5-1 to TRBJ2-1; D gene ambiguous. The ends were cut back, 4 bases at V and 0 bases at J, with 14 bases in the middle. CDR1 and CDR2 from the germline V gene are SGHRS and YFSETQ. This CDR3 has 16 residues. The CDR3 sequence is CASSATLPSSYNEQFF. The CDR3 DNA follows: TGCGCCAGCAGCGCGACACTCCCGAGCTCCTACAATGAGCAGTTCTTC.

This clonotype was counted many times. V gene TRBV30 combines with J gene TRBJ1-1, with D possibly being TRBD1 (5 bases). The CDR3 has 13 residues. Deletions cut 3 bases from V and 3 bases from J, with 11 bases between. Germline CDR1 GTSNPN, CDR2 SVGIG (reference sequence). CDR3 region: CAWSRVLYTEAFF. CDR3 in DNA: TGTGCCTGGAGCAGGGTGTTATACACTGAAGCTTTCTTT.

The chain carries TRBV24-1 and TRBJ2-1, with 11 nucleotides matching TRBD2. The V gene's germline CDR1 is KGHDR and CDR2 SFDVKD. CDR3 length: 15 amino acids. After removal of 4 bases from V and 8 bases from J, the junction contained 6 bases not matched to a gene. The CDR3 here is CATSDQTSGIYEQFF. CDR3 DNA sequence: TGTGCCACCAGTGACCAGACTAGCGGGATTTATGAGCAGTTCTTC.

The table lists this clonotype with many counts. This sequence joins TRBV6-2 or TRBV6-3 and TRBJ2-7, with 9 bases lining up with TRBD2. The germline CDR1 and CDR2 sequences are MNHEY and SVGEGT. The CDR3 sequence is 16 residues long. V lost 2 bases and J lost 2; bases outside the gene matches: 7. The CDR3 DNA is TGTGCCAGCAGTTACCGGTCTAGCGGGACACCCTACGAGCAGTACTTC. Translated: CASSYRSSGTPYEQYF.

This clonotype was counted many times. The CDR3 protein is CASSLDRGNEKLFF. The CDR3 nucleotides read TGTGCCAGCAGCTTGGACAGGGGTAATGAAAAACTGTTTTTT. This sequence joins TRBV7-9 and TRBJ1-4, with TRBD1 matching over 9 bases. V lost 3 bases and J lost 4; bases outside the gene matches: 0. From germline, CDR1 is SEHNR and CDR2 FQNEAQ (reference sequence). The CDR3 has 14 residues.

This clonotype came up a few times. This may be a read error, as it is one base from a much larger clone. The CDR3 reads CAGSLGEVGEQYF. CDR3 coding DNA: TGTGCCGGCAGTTTAGGGGAAGTGGGAGAGCAGTACTTC. This sequence joins TRBV12-3 or TRBV12-4 and TRBJ2-7, with D maybe TRBD1 (5 bases). This CDR3 is 13 amino acids long.

This clonotype was counted many times. A junction boundary mismatches the germline segment, possibly from a read error. The chain joins TRBV28 to TRBJ2-1; D uncertain. The CDR3 has 12 residues. Germline values: CDR1 MDHEN, CDR2 SYDVKM. The CDR3 loop reads CASSPPYDEQFF. CDR3 nucleotide sequence: TGTGCCAGCAGTCCGCCCTACGATGAGCAGTTCTTC.

There are many counts of this clonotype. J is TRBJ2-3 and V is TRBV20-1; 11 nucleotides align to TRBD2. This CDR3 comprises 18 residues. The germline V gene encodes CDR1 DFQATT and CDR2 SNEGSKA (reference sequence). With V trimmed by 2 bases and J by 5 bases, 15 bases remained unmatched. The CDR3 region has the DNA TGCAGTGCTAGACCCGGACCCCAAACTACTAGCGGGAGAGATACGCAGTATTTT. It encodes CSARPGPQTTSGRDTQYF.

Remarks on this clonotype: A much larger clonotype is one base distant, so this may be a read error. The chain couples TRBV20-1 to TRBJ2-5; tentative D call: TRBD2 (6 bases). The CDR3 extends over 13 amino acids. CDR1 is DFQATT and CDR2 is SNEGSKA in the germline V gene (reference sequence). Trimming took 6 bases from V and 9 from J, leaving 20 bases between them. The CDR3 is CSAPTSSGGAQYF. Written as DNA, the CDR3 is TGCAGTGCACCTACTAGCTCCGGTGGGGCCCAGTACTTC.

This clonotype appeared many times. The chain carries TRBV7-9 and TRBJ2-5, with 8 bases that match TRBD2. Trimming at V came to 0 bases and at J to 1 base, leaving 13 bases not matched to a gene. CDR1 SEHNR and CDR2 FQNEAQ come from the germline V gene (reference sequence). There are 19 residues in the CDR3. This CDR3 reads CASSLARLAGPTLQETQYF. The CDR3 coding sequence is TGTGCCAGCAGCTTAGCGCGGCTAGCGGGTCCGACCCTCCAAGAGACCCAGTACTTC. The full variable domain, completed using reference TRBV7-9 and TRBJ2-5, is DTGVSQNPRHKITKRGQNVTFRCDPISEHNRLYWYRQTLGQGPEFLTYFQNEAQLEKSRLLSDRFSAERPKGSFSTLEIQRTEQGDSAMYLCASSLARLAGPTLQETQYFGPGTRLLVL.

About this clonotype itself: A much larger clone differs from this one at a single base, so this may be a read error. The chain has TRBV2 and TRBJ1-4; perhaps TRBD1 as D (5 bases). Germline V gene lookup returns CDR1 SNHLY and CDR2 FYNNEI. The CDR3 sequence is 15 residues long. The CDR3 here is CASSEQGLSNEKLVF. The CDR3 DNA follows: TGTGCCAGCAGTGAGCAGGGCTTATCTAATGAAAAACTGGTTTTT.

Regarding this clonotype: Since a much larger clone is just one base distant, this may be a read error. V is TRBV11-3 and J is TRBJ2-3, with D perhaps TRBD2 (6 bases). The germline V gene has CDR1 SGHNT and CDR2 YENEEA. V was pared by 8 bases and J by 0 bases, with 12 bases between. CDR3 length: 14 amino acids. The CDR3 loop is CASGASGSTDTQYF. CDR3 sequence (DNA): TGTGCCAGCGGCGCAAGCGGGAGCACAGATACGCAGTATTTT. Looking up the rest from reference TRBV11-3 and TRBJ2-3 gives the full variable domain: EAGVVQSPRYKIIEKKQPVAFWCNPISGHNTLYWYLQNLGQGPELLIRYENEEAVDDSQLPKDRFSAERLKGVDSTLKIQPAELGDSAVYLCASGASGSTDTQYFGPGTRLTVL.

V is TRBV7-9 and J is TRBJ1-4; 8 bases agree with TRBD1. Germline loops: CDR1 SEHNR, CDR2 FQNEAQ (reference sequence). This CDR3 is built from 13 residues. With 7 bases clipped from V and 8 bases from J, the junction kept 6 bases outside the gene matches. CDR3 sequence: CASTGQGGEKLFF. CDR3 nucleotide sequence: TGTGCCAGCACCGGACAGGGAGGGGAAAAACTGTTTTTT.